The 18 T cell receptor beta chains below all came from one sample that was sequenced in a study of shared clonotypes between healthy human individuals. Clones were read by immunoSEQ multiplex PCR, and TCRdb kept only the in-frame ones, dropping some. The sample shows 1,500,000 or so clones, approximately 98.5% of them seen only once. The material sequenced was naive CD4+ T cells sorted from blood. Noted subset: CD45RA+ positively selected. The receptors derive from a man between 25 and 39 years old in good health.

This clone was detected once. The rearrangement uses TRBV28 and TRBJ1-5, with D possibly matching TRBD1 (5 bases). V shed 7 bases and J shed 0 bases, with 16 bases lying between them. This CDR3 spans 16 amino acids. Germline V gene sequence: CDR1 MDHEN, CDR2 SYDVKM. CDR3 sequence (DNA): TGTGCCAGCAACTTGGGGGGTTGGGATAGCAATCAGCCCCAGCATTTT. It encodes CASNLGGWDSNQPQHF.

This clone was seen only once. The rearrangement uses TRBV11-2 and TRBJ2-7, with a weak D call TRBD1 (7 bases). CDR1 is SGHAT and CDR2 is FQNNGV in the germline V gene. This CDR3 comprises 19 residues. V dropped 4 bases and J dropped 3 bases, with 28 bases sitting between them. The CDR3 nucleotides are TGTGCCAGCAGCTCTGAATATCTGGGACAGCTGTTCGGGGGCTACGAGCAGTACTTC. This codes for CASSSEYLGQLFGGYEQYF. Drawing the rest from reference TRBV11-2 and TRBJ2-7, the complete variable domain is EAGVAQSPRYKIIEKRQSVAFWCNPISGHATLYWYQQILGQGPKLLIQFQNNGVVDDSQLPKDRFSAERLKGVDSTLKIQPAKLEDSAVYLCASSSEYLGQLFGGYEQYFGPGTRLTVT.

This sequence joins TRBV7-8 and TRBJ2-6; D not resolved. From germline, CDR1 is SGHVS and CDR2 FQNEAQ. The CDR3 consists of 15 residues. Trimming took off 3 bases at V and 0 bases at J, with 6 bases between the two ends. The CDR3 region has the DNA TGTGCCAGCAGCTTTGGGGACTCTGGGGCCAACGTCCTGACTTTC. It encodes CASSFGDSGANVLTF.

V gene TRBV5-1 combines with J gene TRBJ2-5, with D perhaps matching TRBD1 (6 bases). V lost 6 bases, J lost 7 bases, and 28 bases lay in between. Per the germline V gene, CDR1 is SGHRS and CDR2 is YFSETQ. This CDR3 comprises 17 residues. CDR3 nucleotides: TGCGCCAGCACCCAGAAAAGAACCGACAGGTTTGAGGGGACCCAGTACTTC. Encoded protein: CASTQKRTDRFEGTQYF. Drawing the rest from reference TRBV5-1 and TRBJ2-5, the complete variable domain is KAGVTQTPRYLIKTRGQQVTLSCSPISGHRSVSWYQQTPGQGLQFLFEYFSETQRNKGNFPGRFSGRQFSNSRSEMNVSTLELGDSALYLCASTQKRTDRFEGTQYFGPGTRLLVL.

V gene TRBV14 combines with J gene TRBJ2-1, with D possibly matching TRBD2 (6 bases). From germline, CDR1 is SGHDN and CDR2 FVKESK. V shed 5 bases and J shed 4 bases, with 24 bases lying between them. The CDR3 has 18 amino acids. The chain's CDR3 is CASSIAGLFVSSYNEQFF. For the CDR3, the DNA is TGTGCCAGCAGCATCGCGGGGCTATTTGTATCTTCTTACAATGAGCAGTTCTTC.

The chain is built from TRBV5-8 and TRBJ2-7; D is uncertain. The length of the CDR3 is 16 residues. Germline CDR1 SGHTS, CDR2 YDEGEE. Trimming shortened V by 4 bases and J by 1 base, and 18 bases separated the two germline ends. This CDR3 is CASSPASRAPSYEQYF. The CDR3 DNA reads TGTGCCAGCAGCCCGGCCTCTAGGGCGCCGTCCTACGAGCAGTACTTC.

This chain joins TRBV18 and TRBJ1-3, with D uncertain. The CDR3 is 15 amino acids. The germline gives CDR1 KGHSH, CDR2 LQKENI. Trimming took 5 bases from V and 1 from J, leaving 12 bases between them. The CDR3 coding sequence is TGTGCCAGCTCATCGACGACGGTTTCTGGAAACACCATATATTTT. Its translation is CASSSTTVSGNTIYF.

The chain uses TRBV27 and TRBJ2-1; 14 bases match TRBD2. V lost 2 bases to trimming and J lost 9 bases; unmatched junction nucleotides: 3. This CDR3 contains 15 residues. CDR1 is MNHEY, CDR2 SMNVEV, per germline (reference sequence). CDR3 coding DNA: TGTGCCAGCAGTTTAGGGACTAGCGGGGGTTCTGAGCAGTTCTTC. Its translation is CASSLGTSGGSEQFF.

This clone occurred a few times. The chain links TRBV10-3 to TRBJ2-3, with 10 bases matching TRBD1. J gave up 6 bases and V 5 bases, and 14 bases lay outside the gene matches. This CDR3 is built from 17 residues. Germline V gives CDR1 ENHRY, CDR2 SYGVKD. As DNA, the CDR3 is TGTGCCATCAGTTTACCCCTTGGGGGACAGGGGCCGGATACGCAGTATTTT. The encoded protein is CAISLPLGGQGPDTQYF.

In DNA, the CDR3 is TGCGCCAGCAGCTTGGGGGGGATCGAGCAGTACTTC. Encoded protein: CASSLGGIEQYF. This chain links TRBV5-1 with TRBJ2-7; D might be TRBD1 or TRBD2, each matching 5 bases. This CDR3 contains 12 residues. The V gene's germline CDR1 is SGHRS and CDR2 YFSETQ. V lost 0 bases, J lost 6 bases, and 7 bases lay in between.

The CDR3 here is CASLSGSYNEQFF. The CDR3 nucleotides are TGTGCCAGTTTAAGCGGGAGCTACAATGAGCAGTTCTTC. The chain joins TRBV7-8 to TRBJ2-1; TRBD2 matches 8 bases. Germline V gene lookup returns CDR1 SGHVS and CDR2 FQNEAQ. The CDR3 spans 13 residues. V shed 9 bases, J shed 3 bases, and the junction held 4 bases outside the gene matches. Full variable domain (rest looked up from reference TRBV7-8 and TRBJ2-1): GAGVSQSPRYKVAKRGQDVALRCDPISGHVSLFWYQQALGQGPEFLTYFQNEAQLDKSGLPSDRFFAERPEGSVSTLKIQRTQQEDSAVYLCASLSGSYNEQFFGPGTRLTVL.

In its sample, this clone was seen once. The CDR3 DNA reads as TGTGCCTGGAGTGGAGGACAGGGAAAACCCACCTACGAGCAGTACTTC. It encodes CAWSGGQGKPTYEQYF. The V and J genes are TRBV30 and TRBJ2-7; 8 nucleotides align to TRBD1. V gave up 1 base and J gave up 2 bases; unmatched junction bases: 10. CDR3 length: 16 amino acids. Germline V CDR1 and CDR2: GTSNPN, SVGIG (reference sequence).

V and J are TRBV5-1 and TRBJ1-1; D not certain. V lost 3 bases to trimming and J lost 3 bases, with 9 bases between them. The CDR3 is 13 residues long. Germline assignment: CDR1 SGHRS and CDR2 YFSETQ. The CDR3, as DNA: TGCGCCAGCAGCTCAAAGGGTGACACTGAAGCTTTCTTT. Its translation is CASSSKGDTEAFF.

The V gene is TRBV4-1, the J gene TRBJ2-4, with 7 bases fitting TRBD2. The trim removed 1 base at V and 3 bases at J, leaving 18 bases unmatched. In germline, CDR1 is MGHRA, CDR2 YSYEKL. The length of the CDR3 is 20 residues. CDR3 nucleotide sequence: TGCGCCAGCAGCCAAGGGGGCCAGGGAGGGTATCGTAATGACAAAAACATTCAGTACTTC. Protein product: CASSQGGQGGYRNDKNIQYF.

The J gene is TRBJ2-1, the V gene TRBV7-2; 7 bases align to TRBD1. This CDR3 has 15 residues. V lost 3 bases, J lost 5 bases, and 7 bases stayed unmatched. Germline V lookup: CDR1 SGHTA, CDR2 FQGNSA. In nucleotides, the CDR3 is TGTGCCAGCAGCTTCGAGGGGGCCGGAAACAATGAGCAGTTCTTC. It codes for CASSFEGAGNNEQFF.

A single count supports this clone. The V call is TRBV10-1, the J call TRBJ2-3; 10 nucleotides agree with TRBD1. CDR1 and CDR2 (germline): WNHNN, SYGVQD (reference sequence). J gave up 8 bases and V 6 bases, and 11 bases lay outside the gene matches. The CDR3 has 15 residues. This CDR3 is CASSGWDRGSGTQYF. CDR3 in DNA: TGCGCCAGCAGCGGCTGGGACAGGGGAAGTGGTACGCAGTATTTT.

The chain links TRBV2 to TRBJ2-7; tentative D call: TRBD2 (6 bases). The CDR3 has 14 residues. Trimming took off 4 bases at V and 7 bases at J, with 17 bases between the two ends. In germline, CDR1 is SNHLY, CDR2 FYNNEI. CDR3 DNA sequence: TGTGCCAGCAGTGCGAGACTAGAACTACGAGAGCAGTACTTC. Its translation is CASSARLELREQYF.

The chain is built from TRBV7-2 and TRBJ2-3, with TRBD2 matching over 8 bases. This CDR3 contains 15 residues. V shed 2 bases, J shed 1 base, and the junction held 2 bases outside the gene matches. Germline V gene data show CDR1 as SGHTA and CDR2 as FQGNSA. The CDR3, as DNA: TGTGCCAGCAGCTTACAAGCGGGGGGCACAGATACGCAGTATTTT. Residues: CASSLQAGGTDTQYF.